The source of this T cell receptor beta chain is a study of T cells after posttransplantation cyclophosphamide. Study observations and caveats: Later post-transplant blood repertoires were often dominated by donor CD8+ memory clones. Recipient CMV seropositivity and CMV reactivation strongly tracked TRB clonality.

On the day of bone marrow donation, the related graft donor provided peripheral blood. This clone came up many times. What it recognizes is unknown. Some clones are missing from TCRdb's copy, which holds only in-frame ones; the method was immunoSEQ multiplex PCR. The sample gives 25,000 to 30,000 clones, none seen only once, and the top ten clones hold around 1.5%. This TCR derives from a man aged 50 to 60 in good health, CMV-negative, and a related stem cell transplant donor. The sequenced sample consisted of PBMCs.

CDR3 DNA: TGTGCCAGCAGCTCTCGACTAGCGGGAGGGACCGGGGAGCTGTTTTTT. Its protein is CASSSRLAGGTGELFF. The chain carries TRBV5-5 and TRBJ2-2, with TRBD2 matching 14 bases. Germline CDR1 reads SGHKS; CDR2 reads YYEKEE (reference sequence). V gave up 3 bases and J gave up 5 bases; unmatched junction bases: 3. CDR3 length equals 16 residues.